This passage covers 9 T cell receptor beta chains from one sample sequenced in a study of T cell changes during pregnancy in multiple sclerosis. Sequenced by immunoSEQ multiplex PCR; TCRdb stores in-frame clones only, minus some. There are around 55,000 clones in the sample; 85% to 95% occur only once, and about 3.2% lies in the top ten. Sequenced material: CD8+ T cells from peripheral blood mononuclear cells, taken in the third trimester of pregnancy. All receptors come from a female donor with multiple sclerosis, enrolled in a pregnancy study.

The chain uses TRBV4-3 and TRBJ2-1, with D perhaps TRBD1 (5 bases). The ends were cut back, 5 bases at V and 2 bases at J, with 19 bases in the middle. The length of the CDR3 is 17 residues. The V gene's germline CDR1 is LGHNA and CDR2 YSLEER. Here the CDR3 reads CASSKESTGAPYNEQFF. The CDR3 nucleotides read TGCGCCAGCAGCAAGGAATCAACAGGAGCTCCCTACAATGAGCAGTTCTTC.

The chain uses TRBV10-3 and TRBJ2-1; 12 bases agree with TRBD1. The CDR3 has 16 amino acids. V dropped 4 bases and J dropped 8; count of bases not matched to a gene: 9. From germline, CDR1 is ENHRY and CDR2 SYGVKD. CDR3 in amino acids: CAISAQTGTGGDEQFF. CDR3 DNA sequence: TGTGCCATCAGTGCCCAGACCGGGACAGGGGGCGATGAGCAGTTCTTC.

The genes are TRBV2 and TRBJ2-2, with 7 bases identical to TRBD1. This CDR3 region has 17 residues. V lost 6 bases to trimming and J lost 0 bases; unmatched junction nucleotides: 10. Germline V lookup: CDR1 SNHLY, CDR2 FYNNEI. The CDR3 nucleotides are TGTGCCAGCAGCGCTGGGACAGTGATTTCGAACACCGGGGAGCTGTTTTTT. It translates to CASSAGTVISNTGELFF.

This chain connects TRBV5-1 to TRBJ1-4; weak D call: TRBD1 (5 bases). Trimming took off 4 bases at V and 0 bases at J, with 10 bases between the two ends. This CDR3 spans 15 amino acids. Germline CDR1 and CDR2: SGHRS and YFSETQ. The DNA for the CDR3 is TGCGCCAGCAGCCGGACACCCGCAACTAATGAAAAACTGTTTTTT. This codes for CASSRTPATNEKLFF.

CDR3 DNA sequence: TGTGCCATCAGTGAGAAACGGGATTACCCAGGCTATGGCTACACCTTC. This sequence encodes CAISEKRDYPGYGYTF. The V and J genes are TRBV10-3 and TRBJ1-2, with D unclear. The germline gives CDR1 ENHRY, CDR2 SYGVKD. The V end was cut by 2 bases, the J end by 4 bases, with 17 bases between. The CDR3 sequence is 16 residues long.

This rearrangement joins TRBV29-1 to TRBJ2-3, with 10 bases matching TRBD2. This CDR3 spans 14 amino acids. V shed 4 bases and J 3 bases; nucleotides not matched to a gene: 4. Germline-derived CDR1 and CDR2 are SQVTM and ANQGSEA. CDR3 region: CSVGGTSETDTQYF. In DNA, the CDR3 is TGCAGCGTTGGCGGGACTAGCGAGACAGATACGCAGTATTTT.

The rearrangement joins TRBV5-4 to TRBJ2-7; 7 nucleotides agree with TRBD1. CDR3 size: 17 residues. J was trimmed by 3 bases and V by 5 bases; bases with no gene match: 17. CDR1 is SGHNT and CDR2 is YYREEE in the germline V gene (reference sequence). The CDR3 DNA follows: TGTGCCAGCAGTAGACAGGGTCAAGATTCTTTCCTCTACGAGCAGTACTTC. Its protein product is CASSRQGQDSFLYEQYF.

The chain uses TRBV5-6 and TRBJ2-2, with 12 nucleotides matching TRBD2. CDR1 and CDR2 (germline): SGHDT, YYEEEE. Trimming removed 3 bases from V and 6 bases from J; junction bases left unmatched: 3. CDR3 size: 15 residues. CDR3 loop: CASSSSGRAPGELFF. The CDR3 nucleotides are TGTGCCAGCAGCTCTAGCGGGAGGGCCCCCGGGGAGCTGTTTTTT.

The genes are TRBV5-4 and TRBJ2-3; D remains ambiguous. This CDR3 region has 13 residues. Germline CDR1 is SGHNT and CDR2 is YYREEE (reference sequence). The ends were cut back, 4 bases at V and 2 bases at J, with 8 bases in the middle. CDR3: CASSREPTDTQYF. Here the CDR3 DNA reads TGTGCCAGCAGCCGCGAACCCACAGATACGCAGTATTTT.